Presented here are 4 T cell receptor beta chains from one specimen sequenced in a study of T cell changes during pregnancy in multiple sclerosis. Sequencing used immunoSEQ multiplex PCR; TCRdb keeps in-frame clones, though not all of them. The table lists about 67,000 clones, roughly 90% of them singletons, with 1.5% to 2% in the top ten. This specimen was peripheral blood, taken in the first trimester of pregnancy. These receptors all come from a female donor in good health, enrolled as a control in a pregnancy study.

The chain combines TRBV2 with TRBJ2-2; unclear D gene. Germline V gives CDR1 SNHLY, CDR2 FYNNEI. The CDR3 is 11 residues long. Deletions cut 9 bases from V and 6 bases from J, with 8 bases between. CDR3 nucleotides: TGTGCCAGTCAGATCGCCGGGGAGCTGTTTTTT. As protein: CASQIAGELFF. Filled out from reference TRBV2 and TRBJ2-2, the complete variable domain reads EPEVTQTPSHQVTQMGQEVILRCVPISNHLYFYWYRQILGQKVEFLVSFYNNEISEKSEIFDDQFSVERPDGSNFTLKIRSTKLEDSAMYFCASQIAGELFFGEGSRLTVL.

This sequence joins TRBV6-5 and TRBJ1-3; 7 bases line up with TRBD1. Germline lookup yields CDR1 MNHEY and CDR2 SVGAGI. The V gene end was trimmed by 0 bases and the J gene end by 2 bases; junction bases not matched to a gene: 4. The CDR3 loop spans 16 amino acids. The CDR3 DNA is TGTGCCAGCAGTTACTCACGGCAGGGGGCTGGAAACACCATATATTTT. This codes for CASSYSRQGAGNTIYF.

In DNA, the CDR3 is TGTGCCAGCAGCTTTAGGGGGCGAACAGGGGGCTCCTACGAGCAGTACTTC. It specifies CASSFRGRTGGSYEQYF. The genes are TRBV7-9 and TRBJ2-7; the match to TRBD1 covers 8 bases. The V and J ends lost 3 bases and 0 bases, in that order; junction bases with no gene match: 10. Germline CDR1 SEHNR, CDR2 FQNEAQ (reference sequence). The CDR3 is made up of 17 amino acids.

The chain joins TRBV6-5 to TRBJ2-7, with D possibly TRBD1 on 5 matching bases. This CDR3 spans 14 amino acids. Trimming stripped 2 bases from V and 0 bases from J, with 8 bases between. Germline V lookup: CDR1 MNHEY, CDR2 SVGAGI. In nucleotides, the CDR3 is TGTGCCAGCAGTTACGACAGAAACTCCTACGAGCAGTACTTC. It encodes CASSYDRNSYEQYF.